This passage covers 20 T cell receptor beta chains from one sample sequenced in a study of T cells in Graves' hyperthyroidism and ophthalmopathy. Researchers amplified the TCR beta CDR3 regions from RNA transcripts. The HTBI primer set was used in a first-round RT-PCR of the TCR CDR3. TCRdb ran MiXCR on the multiplex PCR reads and lists one entry per CDR3 protein. The profile shows about 260,000 distinct CDR3 sequences, approximately 20% of them singletons. The sample was blood. Receptors originate from a man under 40 with Graves' ophthalmopathy.

The chain employs TRBV6-2 or TRBV6-3 and TRBJ2-1; 8 nucleotides agree with TRBD2. The length of the CDR3 is 16 residues. Per the germline V gene, CDR1 is MNHEY and CDR2 is SVGEGT. The J segment lost 8 bases and the V segment lost 6 bases, leaving 15 bases of the junction unmatched. Here the CDR3 DNA reads TGTGCCAGCAGCCCACTGTCAGCGGGGGCTACTGATGAGCAGTTCTTC. As protein: CASSPLSAGATDEQFF.

A remark on this clonotype: This could be a read error, since a much larger clone is one nucleotide away. This sequence joins TRBV5-1 and TRBJ1-1; D gene ambiguous. The germline CDR1 and CDR2 sequences are SGHRS and YFSETQ. Trimming pared 10 bases from V and 4 bases from J, leaving 23 bases between. The CDR3 consists of 15 residues. The CDR3 DNA is TGCGCCGGCACTCCGTTCACGGGGAGTCGCACTGAAGCTTTCTTT. Residues: CAGTPFTGSRTEAFF.

This clonotype was detected many times. V and J are TRBV3-1 and TRBJ2-1; TRBD2 matches at 8 bases. V was clipped by 5 bases and J by 4 bases; unmatched bases: 10. The germline gives CDR1 LGHDT, CDR2 YNNKEL (reference sequence). This CDR3 is 16 amino acids long. The CDR3 reads CASSSRGSGAYNEQFF. Written as DNA, the CDR3 is TGTGCCAGCAGCAGTCGTGGTAGCGGGGCATACAATGAGCAGTTCTTC.

For this clonotype: A much larger clone lies a single base off, so this may be a read error. The chain links TRBV28 to TRBJ2-1; D tentatively reads TRBD1 or TRBD2 (6 bases each). The CDR3 sequence is 13 residues long. The germline CDR1 and CDR2 sequences are MDHEN and SYDVKM. The CDR3: CVSSWGARNEQFF. As DNA, the CDR3 is TGTGTCAGCTCATGGGGGGCGAGGAATGAGCAGTTCTTC.

This clonotype was seen more than once but under ten times. The chain couples TRBV6-2 or TRBV6-3 to TRBJ1-3; the D gene is possibly TRBD1 (6 bases). CDR3 length: 15 amino acids. Per the germline V gene, CDR1 is MNHEY and CDR2 is SVGEGT. Trimming shortened V by 7 bases and J by 0 bases, and 13 bases separated the two germline ends. In DNA form, the CDR3 reads TGTGCCAGCAATAAAGACAGGACCTCTGGAAACACCATATATTTT. Protein: CASNKDRTSGNTIYF.

This clonotype was detected many times. The chain has TRBV12-3 or TRBV12-4 and TRBJ1-1; no reliable D call. The CDR3 is made up of 15 amino acids. Trimming shortened V by 4 bases and J by 0 bases, and 12 bases separated the two germline ends. CDR3 in amino acids: CASSSNSRMNTEAFF. DNA for the CDR3: TGTGCCAGCAGTTCCAATTCAAGGATGAACACTGAAGCTTTCTTT.

The chain links TRBV13 to TRBJ2-7; 13 bases match TRBD2. Looked up from germline, CDR1 is PRHDT and CDR2 is FYEKMQ (reference sequence). This CDR3 is 14 amino acids long. V was pared by 4 bases and J by 7 bases, with 4 bases of the junction left unmatched. Here the CDR3 reads CASSYPGLAGEQYF. As DNA, the CDR3 is TGTGCCAGCAGCTACCCGGGACTAGCGGGGGAGCAGTACTTC.

Regarding this clonotype: Being one base from a much bigger clone, this may be a read error. The CDR3 nucleotides read TGTGCCAGCAGCGCCCCCCTAGCGGGAATACAGAATAAGCAGTTCTTC. Its protein product is CASSAPLAGIQNKQFF. The chain uses TRBV7-8 and TRBJ2-1; 9 bases match TRBD2. Germline trimming cut 5 bases from V and 11 bases from J; bases unmatched to any gene: 16. Germline V gene sequence: CDR1 SGHVS, CDR2 FQNEAQ. This CDR3 region has 16 residues.

The gene calls are TRBV15 and TRBJ2-3; 9 bases are a match to TRBD2. CDR1 LNHNV and CDR2 YYDKDF come from the germline V gene (reference sequence). The junction had 9 bases not matched to a gene; V was cut back by 0 bases and J by 2 bases. There are 18 residues in the CDR3. This chain's CDR3 is CATSRDTLAGGPTDTQYF. The CDR3 coding sequence is TGTGCCACCAGCAGAGATACTCTGGCGGGAGGGCCCACAGATACGCAGTATTTT.

The genes are TRBV5-1 and TRBJ2-2; TRBD1 matches at 9 bases. Germline CDR1 SGHRS, CDR2 YFSETQ. This CDR3 has 14 residues. The J segment lost 3 bases and the V segment lost 5 bases, leaving 2 bases of the junction unmatched. DNA for the CDR3: TGCGCCAGCAGGCGGACAGGGGACACCGGGGAGCTGTTTTTT. Its translation: CASRRTGDTGELFF.

The CDR3 DNA follows: TGTGCCAGCAGCTTTACAGGGGGCGGAATGGGGAACACCATATATTTT. Its protein is CASSFTGGGMGNTIYF. The J gene is TRBJ1-3, the V gene TRBV5-5, with 9 nucleotides matching TRBD1. The CDR3 is 16 residues long. Germline V lookup: CDR1 SGHKS, CDR2 YYEKEE (reference sequence). J was trimmed by 7 bases and V by 2 bases; bases with no gene match: 10.

This clonotype was observed a few times. The V call is TRBV24-1, the J call TRBJ2-2; 9 nucleotides line up with TRBD1. V dropped 4 bases and J dropped 6; count of bases not matched to a gene: 11. Germline V gene data show CDR1 as KGHDR and CDR2 as SFDVKD. This CDR3 is built from 17 residues. This CDR3 reads CATSDQVGTGRAGELFF. The CDR3 DNA follows: TGTGCCACCAGTGACCAGGTCGGGACAGGGCGGGCCGGGGAGCTGTTTTTT.

The V and J genes are TRBV11-1 and TRBJ1-5, with D unresolved. The CDR3 is made up of 16 amino acids. Germline CDR1 reads SGHAT; CDR2 reads FQDESV (reference sequence). V dropped 5 bases and J dropped 0 bases, with 14 bases sitting between them. The CDR3 coding sequence is TGTGCCAGCAGCCGGCATCTATTTTATAGCAATCAGCCCCAGCATTTT. Its translation is CASSRHLFYSNQPQHF.

This chain connects TRBV10-1 to TRBJ2-2; D is unclear. The length of the CDR3 is 16 residues. Germline V gene sequence: CDR1 WNHNN, CDR2 SYGVQD (reference sequence). V was cut by 2 bases and J by 3 bases, with 13 bases left in between. DNA of the CDR3: TGCGCCAGCAGTGAGCAGGCTACCATCGACACCGGGGAGCTGTTTTTT. Protein: CASSEQATIDTGELFF.

For the CDR3, the DNA is TGCGCCAGCAGCCAACCAAACAGGGGGATCTATGGCTACACCTTC. Its protein is CASSQPNRGIYGYTF. The chain has TRBV4-1 and TRBJ1-2; TRBD1 matches at 8 bases. Germline assignment: CDR1 MGHRA and CDR2 YSYEKL. Unmatched junction bases numbered 6, after V lost 2 bases and J lost 4 bases. The CDR3 is 15 residues long.

The chain is built from TRBV20-1 and TRBJ2-2; TRBD2 agrees at 8 bases. V lost 6 bases and J lost 2; bases outside the gene matches: 17. There are 18 residues in the CDR3. The germline CDR1 and CDR2 sequences are DFQATT and SNEGSKA (reference sequence). DNA for the CDR3: TGCAGTGCCCGAACGAGTCAGAAGAGCGGGAGAAACACCGGGGAGCTGTTTTTT. This encodes CSARTSQKSGRNTGELFF.

This clonotype was seen a few times. V usage is TRBV20-1 and J usage is TRBJ1-3, with D tentatively TRBD1 (6 bases). Trimming shortened V by 2 bases and J by 2 bases, and 16 bases separated the two germline ends. This CDR3 region has 16 residues. Germline V gene lookup returns CDR1 DFQATT and CDR2 SNEGSKA (reference sequence). The CDR3 loop reads CSARRPPGETGNTIYF. Here the CDR3 DNA reads TGCAGTGCTAGACGTCCTCCAGGGGAAACTGGAAACACCATATATTTT.

This chain links TRBV20-1 with TRBJ2-7; 10 nucleotides line up with TRBD1. Germline CDR1 is DFQATT and CDR2 is SNEGSKA (reference sequence). After removal of 6 bases from V and 2 bases from J, the junction contained 10 bases not matched to a gene. The CDR3 runs to 15 residues. CDR3 sequence: CSAVPSGTGAYEQYF. In DNA, the CDR3 is TGCAGTGCCGTGCCTTCTGGGACAGGGGCCTACGAGCAGTACTTC.

A few counts support this clonotype. The chain carries TRBV30 and TRBJ2-1; 8 bases map to TRBD2. The CDR3 covers 15 residues. Trimming removed 4 bases from V and 4 bases from J; junction bases left unmatched: 9. Looked up from germline, CDR1 is GTSNPN and CDR2 is SVGIG (reference sequence). In DNA form, the CDR3 reads TGTGCCTGGAACGGAGGGCTAGCGGGTTACAATGAGCAGTTCTTC. Protein product: CAWNGGLAGYNEQFF.

This clonotype occurred many times. The chain has TRBV12-3 or TRBV12-4 and TRBJ2-3; D may be TRBD1 (5 bases). CDR3 length: 14 amino acids. Deletions cut 4 bases from V and 3 bases from J, with 11 bases between. CDR3 sequence: CASSSQVGTDTQYF. The CDR3 bases are TGTGCCAGCAGTTCACAGGTCGGTACAGATACGCAGTATTTT.